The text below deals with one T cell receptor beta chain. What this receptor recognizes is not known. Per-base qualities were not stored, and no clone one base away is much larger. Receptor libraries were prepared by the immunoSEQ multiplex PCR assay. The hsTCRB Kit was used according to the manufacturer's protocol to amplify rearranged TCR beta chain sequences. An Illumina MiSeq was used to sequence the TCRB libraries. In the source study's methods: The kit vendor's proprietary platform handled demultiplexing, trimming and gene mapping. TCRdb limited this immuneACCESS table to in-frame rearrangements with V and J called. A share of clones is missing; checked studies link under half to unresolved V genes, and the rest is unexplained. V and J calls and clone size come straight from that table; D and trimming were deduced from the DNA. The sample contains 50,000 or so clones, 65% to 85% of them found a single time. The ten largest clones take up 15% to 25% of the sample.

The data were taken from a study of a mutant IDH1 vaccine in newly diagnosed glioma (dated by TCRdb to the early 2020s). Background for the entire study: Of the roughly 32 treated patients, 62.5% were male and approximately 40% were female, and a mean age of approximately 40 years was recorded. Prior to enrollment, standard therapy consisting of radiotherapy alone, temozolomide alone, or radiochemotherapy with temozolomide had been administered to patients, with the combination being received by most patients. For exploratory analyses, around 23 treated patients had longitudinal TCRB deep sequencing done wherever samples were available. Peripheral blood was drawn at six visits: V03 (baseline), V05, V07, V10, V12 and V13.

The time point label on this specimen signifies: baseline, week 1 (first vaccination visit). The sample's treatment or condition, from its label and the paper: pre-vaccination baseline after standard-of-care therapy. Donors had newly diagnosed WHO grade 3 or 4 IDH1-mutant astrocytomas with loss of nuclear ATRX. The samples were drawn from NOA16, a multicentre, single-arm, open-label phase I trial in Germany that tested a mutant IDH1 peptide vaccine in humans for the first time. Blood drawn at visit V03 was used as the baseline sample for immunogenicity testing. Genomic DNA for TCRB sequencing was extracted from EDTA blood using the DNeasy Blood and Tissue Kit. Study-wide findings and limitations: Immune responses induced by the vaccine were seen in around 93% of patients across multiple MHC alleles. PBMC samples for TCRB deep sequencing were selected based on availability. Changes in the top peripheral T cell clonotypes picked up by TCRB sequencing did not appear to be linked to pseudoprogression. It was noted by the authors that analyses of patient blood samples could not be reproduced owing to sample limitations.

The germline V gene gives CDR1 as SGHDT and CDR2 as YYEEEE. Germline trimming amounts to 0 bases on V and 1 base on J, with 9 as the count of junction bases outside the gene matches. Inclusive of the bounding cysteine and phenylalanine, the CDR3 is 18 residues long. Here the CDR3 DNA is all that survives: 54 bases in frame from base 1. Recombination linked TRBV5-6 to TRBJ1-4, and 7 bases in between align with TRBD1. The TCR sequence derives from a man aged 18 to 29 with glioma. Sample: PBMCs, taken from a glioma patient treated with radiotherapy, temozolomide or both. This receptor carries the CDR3 CASSLVGTVGGTNEKLFF. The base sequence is TGTGCCAGCAGCTTGGTCGGGACAGTTGGTGGAACTAATGAAAAACTGTTTTTT.